Listed here are 3 T cell receptor beta chains from one sample, sequenced in a study of T cell repertoires in cytomegalovirus infection. Each CDR3 protein is one row after TCRdb ran MiXCR on the reads. The table records approximately 500,000 distinct CDR3 sequences, 10% to 12% of them present only once. The specimen was PBMCs. These receptors were obtained from a human donor in good health (CMV status not recorded). Some clones in this sample may be carry-over from other donors' samples.

This clonotype was seen at least ten times. The rearrangement joins TRBV12-3 or TRBV12-4 to TRBJ2-2; tentative D call: TRBD1 (6 bases). CDR3 length: 16 amino acids. Trimming shortened V by 2 bases and J by 1 base, and 11 bases separated the two germline ends. CDR3 residues: CASSLSGRGNTGELFF. CDR3 nucleotide sequence: TGTGCCAGCAGTTTAAGTGGCAGGGGGAACACCGGGGAGCTGTTTTTT.

This clonotype was seen only a few times. The chain employs TRBV30 and TRBJ2-3; possibly TRBD2 for D (6 bases). Germline CDR1 and CDR2: GTSNPN and SVGIG (reference sequence). The V end was cut by 1 base, the J end by 3 bases, with 11 bases between. The CDR3 runs 14 residues. For the CDR3, the DNA is TGTGCCTGGAGTGACAGCGGGCTTACAGATACGCAGTATTTT. Protein sequence: CAWSDSGLTDTQYF.

V gene TRBV19 combines with J gene TRBJ2-7; D gene uncertain. The CDR3 loop spans 13 amino acids. Germline V CDR1 and CDR2: LNHDA, SQIVND (reference sequence). With 4 bases removed from V and 2 bases from J, the gap between germline ends came to 9 bases. The CDR3: CASSTLDTYEQYF. For the CDR3, the DNA is TGTGCCAGTAGTACCCTAGACACCTACGAGCAGTACTTC.